One sample yielded the 10 T cell receptor beta chains listed below, sequenced in a study of cytomegalovirus exposure and HLA in healthy donors. The PCR had 60 Vbeta and 13 Jbeta primers. This table comes from immunoSEQ multiplex PCR, and its TCRdb copy is limited to in-frame clones, with some not included. This table has about 40,000 clones, around 50% appearing once. Sequences were obtained from PBMCs. All receptors come from a human donor in good health.

This chain links TRBV7-3 with TRBJ2-7, with D possibly being TRBD1 (6 bases). V was pared by 1 base and J by 0 bases, with 10 bases between. Germline CDR1 is SGHTA and CDR2 is FQGTGA. The CDR3 runs to 15 residues. CDR3 in DNA: TGTGCCAGCAGCTTAATGGGGGCCGGCTCCTACGAGCAGTACTTC. Translating it yields CASSLMGAGSYEQYF.

A word on this clone: One end of the junction varies from germline; a read error may be responsible. This chain joins TRBV4-3 and TRBJ2-7; 7 bases line up with TRBD1. Germline values: CDR1 LGHNA, CDR2 YSLEER. This CDR3 is built from 17 residues. CDR3 coding DNA: TGCGCCAGCAGCCAAGATGCGCCCTGGGCAGGGACAGCCGAGCAGCACTTC. Residues: CASSQDAPWAGTAEQHF.

This clone came up a few times. The V gene is TRBV5-6, the J gene TRBJ2-1; a weak D match, TRBD2 (6 bases). Germline V CDR1 and CDR2: SGHDT, YYEEEE. This CDR3 is built from 15 residues. V lost 2 bases, J lost 7 bases, and 16 bases lay in between. CDR3: CASSFPRLDLNEQFF. The CDR3 coding sequence is TGTGCCAGCAGCTTCCCACGACTAGATTTGAATGAGCAGTTCTTC.

The V gene is TRBV9, the J gene TRBJ2-7, with a tentative D call TRBD1 (6 bases). Germline lookup yields CDR1 SGDLS and CDR2 YYNGEE. CDR3 size: 12 residues. Trimming stripped 0 bases from V and 7 bases from J, with 8 bases between. Written as DNA, the CDR3 is TGTGCCAGCAGCGTAGTAGGGGGAGAGCAGTACTTC. The encoded protein is CASSVVGGEQYF. Variable domain in full (rest from reference TRBV9 and TRBJ2-7): DSGVTQTPKHLITATGQRVTLRCSPRSGDLSVYWYQQSLDQGLQFLIQYYNGEERAKGNILERFSAQQFPDLHSELNLSSLELGDSALYFCASSVVGGEQYFGPGTRLTVT.

This clone appeared a few times. The gene calls are TRBV2 and TRBJ2-1, with D maybe TRBD2 (7 bases). This CDR3 comprises 14 residues. Germline CDR1 is SNHLY and CDR2 is FYNNEI. V was trimmed by 4 bases and J by 6 bases, leaving 13 bases between them. For the CDR3, the DNA is TGTGCCAGCAGTGTAGTGGGAGGGGGCAATGAGCAGTTCTTC. It is translated as CASSVVGGGNEQFF.

For the CDR3, the DNA is TGTGCCAGCAGCTTACTTGGACGGGAATACGAGCAGTACTTC. This encodes CASSLLGREYEQYF. The chain couples TRBV7-9 to TRBJ2-7, with D perhaps matching TRBD2 (5 bases). Germline lookup yields CDR1 SEHNR and CDR2 FQNEAQ (reference sequence). The CDR3 runs 14 residues. The V end lost 2 bases, the J end lost 4 bases, and 12 bases lay between the germline ends.

V usage is TRBV7-2 and J usage is TRBJ2-5; 12 bases fit TRBD2. Trimming at V came to 7 bases and at J to 2 bases, leaving 2 bases not matched to a gene. Germline V gene sequence: CDR1 SGHTA, CDR2 FQGNSA. The CDR3 loop spans 14 amino acids. The CDR3 DNA is TGTGCCAGCAAACTAGCGGGAGGTCAAGAGACCCAGTACTTC. Translation gives CASKLAGGQETQYF.

The gene calls are TRBV6-5 and TRBJ2-1; 14 nucleotides align to TRBD2. CDR3 size: 15 residues. The V gene's germline CDR1 is MNHEY and CDR2 SVGAGI. Unmatched junction bases numbered 4, after V lost 4 bases and J lost 8 bases. The CDR3: CASSWGLAGDHEQFF. CDR3 in DNA: TGTGCCAGCAGTTGGGGACTAGCGGGAGATCATGAGCAGTTCTTC.

This chain connects TRBV9 to TRBJ2-2, with 8 bases aligning to TRBD2. After removal of 2 bases from V and 6 bases from J, the junction contained 9 bases not matched to a gene. The CDR3 runs 16 residues. Germline CDR1 reads SGDLS; CDR2 reads YYNGEE. CDR3 amino acids: CASSVYLSGISGELFF. DNA for the CDR3: TGTGCCAGCAGCGTCTATCTTAGCGGGATCTCCGGGGAGCTGTTTTTT.

This clone was seen just once. The chain has TRBV27 and TRBJ2-3; 7 positions agree with TRBD1. The V gene's germline CDR1 is MNHEY and CDR2 SMNVEV (reference sequence). CDR3 length: 16 amino acids. Unmatched junction bases numbered 14, after V lost 5 bases and J lost 6 bases. This chain's CDR3 is CASSDPWGQKHDTQYF. As DNA, the CDR3 is TGTGCCAGCAGTGATCCCTGGGGACAGAAACATGATACGCAGTATTTT.